These 9 T cell receptor beta chains were sequenced from one sample in a study of early T cells in non-severe SARS-CoV-2 infection. Each CDR3 protein gets one entry after TCRdb re-called the 5' RACE reads with MiXCR. The data hold tens of thousands of distinct CDR3 sequences, with 12% observed a single time. Sequencing was done on a sample of whole blood. Every receptor here comes from an adult who was a healthcare worker with PCR-confirmed SARS-CoV-2 infection or an uninfected control (not recorded which).

This clonotype was picked up many times. The chain recombines TRBV5-1 with TRBJ1-6, with a tentative D call TRBD1 (5 bases). V lost 0 bases and J lost 6, with 10 bases in between. The germline CDR1 and CDR2 sequences are SGHRS and YFSETQ. The CDR3 has 15 amino acids. The CDR3 DNA reads as TGCGCCAGCAGCTTGGAATCAGGGTCTAATTCACCCCTCCACTTT. This encodes CASSLESGSNSPLHF.

CDR3 sequence reads: CASSRTTSGSGELFF. CDR3 DNA sequence: TGCGCCAGCAGTCGCACGACTAGCGGGAGCGGGGAGCTGTTTTTT. The V and J genes are TRBV10-1 and TRBJ2-2, with 12 bases aligning to TRBD2. The V gene's germline CDR1 is WNHNN and CDR2 SYGVQD (reference sequence). V lost 5 bases, J lost 7 bases, and 5 bases stayed unmatched. The CDR3 extends over 15 amino acids.

This clonotype was found a few times. The chain combines TRBV7-2 with TRBJ2-5; D is possibly TRBD1 or TRBD2 (5 bases each). This CDR3 is built from 15 residues. Germline V gene data show CDR1 as SGHTA and CDR2 as FQGNSA. V was trimmed by 2 bases and J by 1 base, leaving 11 bases between them. The CDR3 DNA sequence: TGTGCCAGCAGCTTATCCGGGGCGAGCCAAGAGACCCAGTACTTC. Protein product: CASSLSGASQETQYF.

J is TRBJ2-2 and V is TRBV19; 7 positions agree with TRBD1. Germline CDR1 and CDR2: LNHDA and SQIVND (reference sequence). The CDR3 is made up of 15 amino acids. Trimming took 3 bases from V and 4 from J; bases not matched to a gene: 5. CDR3 nucleotide sequence: TGTGCCAGTAGTATGTTACAGGGGCTCACCGGGGAGCTGTTTTTT. This sequence encodes CASSMLQGLTGELFF.

This clonotype was detected many times. The chain has TRBV20-1 and TRBJ1-2; D may be TRBD1 (6 bases). This CDR3 region has 11 residues. The V gene's germline CDR1 is DFQATT and CDR2 SNEGSKA (reference sequence). The chain's CDR3 is CSRGEVYGYTF. CDR3 nucleotides: TGCAGCAGGGGCGAAGTATATGGCTACACCTTC.

The sample holds many counts of this clonotype. V is TRBV4-3 and J is TRBJ1-6; 9 bases fit TRBD1. The CDR3 runs to 14 residues. Germline V CDR1 and CDR2: LGHNA, YSLEER. V trimming: 4 bases; J trimming: 8 bases; junction bases outside the gene matches: 3. Here the CDR3 reads CASSPGQGDSPLHF. CDR3 in DNA: TGCGCCAGCAGCCCGGGACAGGGAGATTCACCCCTCCACTTT.

This clonotype showed up many times. The rearrangement joins TRBV29-1 to TRBJ2-7; D may be TRBD2 (6 bases). This CDR3 spans 13 amino acids. The germline V gene encodes CDR1 SQVTM and CDR2 ANQGSEA. Between the trimmed V and J ends, which lost 6 bases and 0 bases, there was a span of 12 bases. The chain's CDR3 is CSVRRDFSYEQYF. For the CDR3, the DNA is TGCAGCGTCCGGCGGGACTTCTCCTACGAGCAGTACTTC.

This clonotype was seen repeatedly, ten times or more. The chain employs TRBV7-9 and TRBJ2-7; 12 bases map to TRBD2. CDR1 and CDR2 (germline): SEHNR, FQNEAQ (reference sequence). This CDR3 contains 13 residues. The ends lost 10 bases at V and 2 bases at J; junction bases unmatched: 3. CDR3 sequence: CAIWTSGTYEQYF. The CDR3 DNA is TGTGCCATCTGGACTAGCGGGACCTACGAGCAGTACTTC.

The chain employs TRBV5-1 and TRBJ2-7; D unresolved. Germline V lookup: CDR1 SGHRS, CDR2 YFSETQ. V was shortened by 5 bases and J by 2 bases, with 14 bases between the two germline ends. The CDR3 has 14 residues. The CDR3, as DNA: TGCGCCAGCAGTGTGGGCCAACTGACCTACGAGCAGTACTTC. Residues: CASSVGQLTYEQYF.